This T cell receptor (beta chain) was sequenced for a study of OX40 agonist ivuxolimab in advanced cancers. Across the study: Three dose-escalation patients had partial responses: one with hepatocellular carcinoma and two with cutaneous melanoma.

Some clones are missing from TCRdb's copy, which holds only in-frame ones; the method was immunoSEQ multiplex PCR. The data contain about 71,000 clones, roughly 80% of them singletons. With regard to this clone: Antigen specificity is unknown.

Study-level findings and limits: Which antigen the expanded peripheral T cells recognized is unknown.

The CDR3 has 14 residues. The ends lost 5 bases at V and 1 base at J; junction bases unmatched: 3. Germline CDR1 and CDR2: SNHLY and FYNNEI. The TCR sequence derives from an adult with an advanced solid tumor such as melanoma, head and neck, liver or kidney cancer. Material: CD4+ or CD8+ T cells sorted from blood, obtained in a trial of the OX40 agonist ivuxolimab. The chain links TRBV2 to TRBJ2-7, with 9 positions matching TRBD1. CDR3 in amino acids: CASSTGTGSYEQYF. The CDR3 region has the DNA TGTGCCAGCAGTACCGGGACAGGGTCCTACGAGCAGTACTTC. The full variable domain, in which reference TRBV2 and TRBJ2-7 provide the parts outside the CDR3, is EPEVTQTPSHQVTQMGQEVILRCVPISNHLYFYWYRQILGQKVEFLVSFYNNEISEKSEIFDDQFSVERPDGSNFTLKIRSTKLEDSAMYFCASSTGTGSYEQYFGPGTRLTVT.